A selection of T cell receptor beta chains follows, all from one sample in a study of a mutant IDH1 vaccine in newly diagnosed glioma. Only in-frame clones appear in the TCRdb table, and some are missing; sequencing was by immunoSEQ multiplex PCR. The sample contains about 50,000 clones, around 80% of which appear only once. Antigen specificity for these receptors is unknown. The input for sequencing was PBMCs, taken from a glioma patient whose treatment included an IDH1 peptide vaccine. The receptor source for this set is a woman in her late teens or twenties with glioma. Both conserved end residues are part of each CDR3. D genes are given only for firm matches. Only some rows state a clone size, as once, few, many or a class for expanded clones.

j_call | clone_size | d_call | v_call | cdr3_aa | cdr3_nt
TRBJ2-7 | NA | NA | TRBV27 | CASSPTAYEQYF | TGTGCCAGCAGTCCGACAGCGTACGAGCAGTACTTC
TRBJ1-1 | few | TRBD1 | TRBV5-1 | CASSGGTENTEAFF | TGCGCCAGCAGCGGAGGGACAGAGAACACTGAAGCTTTCTTT
TRBJ1-1 | NA | NA | TRBV19 | CASSIGDIRRAEAFF | TGTGCCAGTAGTATTGGGGACATCAGGCGGGCTGAAGCTTTCTTT
TRBJ2-1 | once | TRBD2 | TRBV30 | CAWVLSGRSYNEQFF | TGTGCCTGGGTCCTTAGCGGGAGGTCCTACAATGAGCAGTTCTTC
TRBJ1-4 | NA | NA | TRBV4-3 | CASSQELGSQRGEKLFF | TGCGCCAGCAGCCAAGAATTGGGGTCACAACGCGGTGAAAAACTGTTTTTT
TRBJ2-2 | NA | NA | TRBV28 | CASIEDRAGELFF | TGTGCCAGCATCGAAGATCGGGCGGGGGAGCTGTTTTTT
TRBJ1-2 | NA | NA | TRBV7-9 | CASSFVLGVSRRRDYGYTF | TGTGCCAGCAGCTTTGTGTTGGGTGTCTCCCGTCGAAGGGACTATGGCTACACCTTC
TRBJ1-5 | NA | NA | TRBV5-1 | CASSLRPGSNGNQPQHF | TGCGCCAGCAGCTTGAGGCCAGGTTCAAACGGCAATCAGCCCCAGCATTTT
TRBJ1-1 | NA | NA | TRBV7-2 | CASSLGINTEAFF | TGTGCCAGCAGCTTAGGGATTAACACTGAAGCTTTCTTT
TRBJ1-2 | once | TRBD1 | TRBV27 | CASKPTGNYGYTF | TGTGCCAGCAAACCGACAGGGAACTATGGCTACACCTTC
TRBJ2-7 | NA | NA | TRBV27 | CASSLGRSSYEQYF | TGTGCCAGCAGTTTAGGGCGGTCAAGCTACGAGCAGTACTTC
TRBJ1-3 | NA | TRBD1 | TRBV9 | CASGQGASGNTIYF | TGTGCCAGCGGACAGGGCGCTTCTGGAAACACCATATATTTT
TRBJ2-7 | NA | NA | TRBV5-1 | CASSLAAGGGYEQYF | TGCGCCAGCAGCTTGGCGGCCGGAGGGGGTTACGAGCAGTACTTC
TRBJ1-2 | NA | NA | TRBV14 | CASSPKGLLGGLGYTF | TGTGCCAGCAGCCCGAAGGGACTCCTCGGAGGTCTGGGCTACACCTTC
TRBJ1-3 | NA | NA | TRBV7-9 | CASSLSGNTIYF | TGTGCCAGCAGCTTAAGTGGAAACACCATATATTTT
TRBJ2-5 | NA | NA | TRBV7-2 | CASGLQRGRETQYF | TGTGCCAGCGGCCTCCAACGGGGGCGGGAGACCCAGTACTTC
TRBJ2-3 | NA | NA | TRBV6-6 | CASRLYIADTQYF | TGTGCCAGCAGACTTTACATCGCAGATACGCAGTATTTT
TRBJ2-3 | NA | NA | TRBV7-9 | CAGRDHTDTQYF | TGTGCCGGCCGGGACCACACAGATACGCAGTATTTT
TRBJ2-7 | once | NA | TRBV6-5 | CASHGESYEQYF | TGTGCCAGTCACGGTGAATCCTACGAGCAGTACTTC
TRBJ1-1 | few | TRBD1 | TRBV5-1 | CASSFGTGEAFF | TGCGCCAGCAGCTTCGGGACAGGTGAAGCTTTCTTT
TRBJ2-2 | NA | NA | TRBV2 | CASNHNGELFF | TGTGCCAGCAATCATAACGGGGAGCTGTTTTTT
TRBJ2-3 | NA | NA | TRBV5-6 | CASSPNQGRGTDTQYF | TGTGCCAGCAGCCCCAATCAGGGAAGGGGGACAGATACGCAGTATTTT
TRBJ1-1 | NA | NA | TRBV6-5 | CASTDGTRNTEAFF | TGTGCCAGCACCGACGGGACACGGAACACTGAAGCTTTCTTT
TRBJ2-2 | NA | NA | TRBV11-3 | CASSRGGPGDTGELFF | TGTGCCAGCTCCAGAGGGGGTCCTGGGGACACCGGGGAGCTGTTTTTT
TRBJ2-2 | NA | TRBD2 | TRBV9 | CASSQERGGSGGELFF | TGTGCCAGCAGCCAGGAGCGGGGGGGTTCTGGTGGGGAGCTGTTTTTT
TRBJ1-1 | NA | NA | TRBV7-7 | CASSLERNTEAFF | TGTGCTAGCAGCTTAGAACGGAACACTGAAGCTTTCTTT
TRBJ2-1 | once | TRBD2 | TRBV18 | CASSPTSGNEQFF | TGTGCCAGCTCACCGACTAGCGGGAACGAGCAGTTCTTC
TRBJ2-2 | NA | NA | TRBV11-1 | CASSQQVLAGELFF | TGTGCCAGCAGCCAACAGGTATTGGCCGGGGAGCTGTTTTTT
TRBJ2-5 | NA | TRBD2 | TRBV15 | CATSPNWASGSSAETQYF | TGTGCCACCAGCCCAAATTGGGCTAGCGGGAGTTCGGCGGAGACCCAGTACTTC
TRBJ2-3 | NA | NA | TRBV9 | CASSPRAVDTQYF | TGTGCCAGCAGCCCCCGCGCGGTGGATACGCAGTATTTT
TRBJ2-2 | few | TRBD2 | TRBV5-4 | CASSLTSGANTGELFF | TGTGCCAGCAGCCTTACTAGCGGGGCGAACACCGGGGAGCTGTTTTTT
TRBJ1-4 | medium-sized | NA | TRBV6-5 | CASSQTQGLEKLFF | TGTGCCAGCAGCCAAACCCAGGGATTGGAAAAACTGTTTTTT
TRBJ2-4 | NA | NA | TRBV19 | CASRDLATPF | TGTGCGAGTAGGGACCTGGCCACACCCTTC
TRBJ1-1 | NA | NA | TRBV7-9 | CASSSRTAKKGTEAFF | TGTGCCAGCAGCTCACGGACGGCTAAAAAGGGCACTGAAGCTTTCTTT
TRBJ1-2 | NA | NA | TRBV25-1 | CASTHGQSGYTF | TGTGCCAGCACCCACGGACAATCTGGCTACACCTTC
TRBJ1-6 | NA | NA | TRBV30 | CAWRDIGNSPLHF | TGTGCCTGGAGGGACATCGGGAATTCACCCCTCCACTTT
TRBJ2-3 | NA | NA | TRBV6-4 | CASRPAAGLRDTQYF | TGTGCCAGCAGGCCCGCCGCGGGGCTCAGGGATACGCAGTATTTT
TRBJ1-1 | NA | NA | TRBV4-3 | CASSQDSGREAFF | TGCGCCAGCAGCCAAGATAGTGGACGGGAAGCTTTCTTT
TRBJ1-1 | NA | TRBD1 | TRBV6-5 | CASSYRGQLNTEAFF | TGTGCCAGCAGTTACCGGGGACAGCTCAACACTGAAGCTTTCTTT
TRBJ2-1 | NA | NA | TRBV7-9 | CASSLGRSYNEQFF | TGTGCCAGCAGCTTAGGACGGTCGTACAATGAGCAGTTCTTC
TRBJ2-3 | NA | NA | TRBV19 | CASSMLSRRVADTQYF | TGTGCCAGTAGTATGTTATCCCGGAGGGTCGCAGATACGCAGTATTTT
TRBJ2-7 | NA | NA | TRBV9 | CASSVAGISGEQYF | TGTGCCAGCAGCGTAGCAGGGATAAGCGGGGAGCAGTACTTC
TRBJ1-1 | few | TRBD1 | TRBV19 | CASRRGQLNTEAFF | TGTGCCAGTAGGCGGGGACAGCTGAACACTGAAGCTTTCTTT
TRBJ2-1 | NA | NA | TRBV6-6 | CASSPLGDEQFF | TGTGCCAGCAGCCCCCTGGGGGATGAGCAGTTCTTC
TRBJ2-1 | NA | TRBD2 | TRBV5-1 | CASSTGLAGGSYNEQFF | TGCGCCAGCAGCACTGGACTAGCGGGAGGGTCCTACAATGAGCAGTTCTTC
TRBJ2-7 | NA | NA | TRBV5-1 | CASSVGDREQYF | TGCGCCAGCAGCGTTGGAGATCGCGAGCAGTACTTC
TRBJ2-7 | NA | TRBD2 | TRBV9 | CASSVGWGGSYEQYF | TGTGCCAGCAGCGTAGGCTGGGGGGGCTCCTACGAGCAGTACTTC